This TCR beta chain was captured in a study of T-cell memory formation after mild COVID-19. Study-level information: TCR clusters were largely donor specific. Study-level points and caveats: Clones from the second wave (peaking day 37) had unconfirmed SARS-CoV-2 specificity. Mainly CM and EM harbored the contracting CD4+ clones; mainly EMRA harbored the CD8+ ones.

About this clonotype: Its antigen is still unknown.

This CDR3 contains 15 residues. Trimming at V came to 5 bases and at J to 4 bases, leaving 7 bases not matched to a gene. CDR1 is SGHTA and CDR2 is FQGNSA in the germline V gene. TCRalpha and TCRbeta libraries used 5'RACE with constant-segment primers and UMIs. TCRdb passed the 5' RACE reads through MiXCR, listing each CDR3 protein once. This repertoire shows about 210,000 distinct CDR3 sequences, 25% to 35% found once; its top ten account for about an eighth. The sequence was obtained from an adult woman who had mild COVID-19 (a few samples of this study predate the infection). Cell type and time point are not known. Source material: PBMCs or a T cell subset sorted from them (not recorded which). V usage is TRBV7-2 and J usage is TRBJ1-3, with 8 bases identical to TRBD1. The CDR3 sequence: CASSPDGQGGNTIYF. CDR3 DNA: TGTGCCAGCAGCCCCGATGGACAGGGAGGAAACACCATATATTTT.